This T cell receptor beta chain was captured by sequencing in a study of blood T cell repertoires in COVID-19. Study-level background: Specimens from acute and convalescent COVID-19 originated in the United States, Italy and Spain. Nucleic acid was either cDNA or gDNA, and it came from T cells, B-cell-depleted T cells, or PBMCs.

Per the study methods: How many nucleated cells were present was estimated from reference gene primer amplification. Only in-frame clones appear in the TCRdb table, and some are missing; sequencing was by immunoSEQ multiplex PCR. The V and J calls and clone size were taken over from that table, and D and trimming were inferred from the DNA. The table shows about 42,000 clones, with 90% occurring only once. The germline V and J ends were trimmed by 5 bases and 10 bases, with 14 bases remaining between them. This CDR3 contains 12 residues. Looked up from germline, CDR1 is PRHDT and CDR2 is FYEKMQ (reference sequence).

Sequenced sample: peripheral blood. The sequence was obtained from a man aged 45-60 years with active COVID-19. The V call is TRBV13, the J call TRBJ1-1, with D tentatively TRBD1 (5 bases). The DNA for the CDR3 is TGTGCCAGCAGCCTCGGGACTGGCGGAGCTTTCTTT. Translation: CASSLGTGGAFF.